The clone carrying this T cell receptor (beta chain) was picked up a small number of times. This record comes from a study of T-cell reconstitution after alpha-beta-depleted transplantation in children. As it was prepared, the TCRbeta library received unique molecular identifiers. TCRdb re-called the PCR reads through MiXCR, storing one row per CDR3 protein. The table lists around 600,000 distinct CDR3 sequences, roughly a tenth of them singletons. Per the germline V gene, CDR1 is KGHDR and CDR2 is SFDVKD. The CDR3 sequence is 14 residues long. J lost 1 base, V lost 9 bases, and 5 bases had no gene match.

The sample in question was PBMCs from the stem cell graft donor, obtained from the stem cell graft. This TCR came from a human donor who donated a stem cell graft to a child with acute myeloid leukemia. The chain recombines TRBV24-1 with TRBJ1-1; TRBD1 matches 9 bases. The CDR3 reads CATEAGQGNTEAFF. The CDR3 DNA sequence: TGTGCCACCGAGGCGGGACAGGGGAACACTGAAGCTTTCTTT.